This TCR beta chain was documented in a study of human T cells and chemical hapten exposure. A single record per CDR3 protein comes from TCRdb applying MiXCR to the RACE reads. The sample has some 330,000 distinct CDR3 sequences, 5.5% seen once. Germline trimming cut 6 bases from V and 1 base from J; bases unmatched to any gene: 6. Germline V gene lookup returns CDR1 SGHRS and CDR2 YFSETQ. This CDR3 region has 14 residues. This clonotype has only a few counts. Time point described: pre-sensitization, week 0. Treatment meaning: therapeutic diphenylcyclopropenone sensitization with weekly scalp DPC. This TCR came from a woman aged 18-29 years with alopecia areata. Some clones in this sample may be carry-over from other donors' samples. The sample consisted of whole blood, taken in connection with sensitization to the hapten diphenylcyclopropenone (DPC). V usage is TRBV5-1 and J usage is TRBJ2-5, with 7 nucleotides matching TRBD2. CDR3 coding DNA: TGCGCCAGCACTTATGGGGGGGTCCAAGAGACCCAGTACTTC. Translating it yields CASTYGGVQETQYF.